This note documents a single T cell receptor (beta chain) sequence. Its target is not known. Germline V gene lookup returns CDR1 MNHNS and CDR2 SASEGT. The CDR3 loop spans 14 amino acids. V lost 5 bases and J lost 4, with 11 bases in between. These data originate in a study of T-cell reconstitution after alpha-beta-depleted transplantation in children. Study-level points and caveats: Several hundred graft clones that had expanded were reportedly the source of alpha-beta T cells about two months after transplant. Recipient T cells and thymic progenitors that survived were the source of the high TCRbeta diversity seen at day 60 in some patients. Counts and diversity of T cells one year after transplant came mostly from newly produced T cells.

Preparation of the TCRbeta library was carried out with unique molecular identifiers. TCRdb fed the PCR reads into MiXCR, producing one record per CDR3 protein. The table records 580,000 or so distinct CDR3 sequences, about 21% of them present only once. The material sequenced was PBMCs, mostly from graft donor cells, taken 360 days after TCRalphabeta/CD19-depleted stem cell transplant. The chain combines TRBV6-1 with TRBJ1-4; perhaps TRBD1 as D (5 bases). The TCR originated in a boy younger than two who had a stem cell transplant for acute myeloid leukemia, so the T cells may come from the graft donor. This CDR3 reads CASSPREYNEKLFF. CDR3 nucleotides: TGTGCCAGCAGTCCCAGGGAGTATAATGAAAAACTGTTTTTT.